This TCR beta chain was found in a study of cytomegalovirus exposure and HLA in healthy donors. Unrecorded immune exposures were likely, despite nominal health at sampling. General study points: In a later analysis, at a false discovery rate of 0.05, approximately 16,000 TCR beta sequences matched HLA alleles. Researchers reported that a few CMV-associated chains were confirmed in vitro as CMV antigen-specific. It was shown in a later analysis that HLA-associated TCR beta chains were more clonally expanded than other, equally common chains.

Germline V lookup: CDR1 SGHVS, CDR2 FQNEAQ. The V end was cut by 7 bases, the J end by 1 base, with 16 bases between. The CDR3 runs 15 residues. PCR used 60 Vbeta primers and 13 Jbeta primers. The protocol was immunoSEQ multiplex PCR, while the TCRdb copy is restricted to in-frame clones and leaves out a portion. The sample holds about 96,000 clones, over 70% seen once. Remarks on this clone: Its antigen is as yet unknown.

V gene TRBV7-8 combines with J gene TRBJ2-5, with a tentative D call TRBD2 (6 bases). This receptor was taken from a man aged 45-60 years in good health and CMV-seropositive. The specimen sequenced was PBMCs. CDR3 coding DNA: TGTGCCAGCACCTTCGGGGACTTCCCCCAAGAGACCCAGTACTTC. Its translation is CASTFGDFPQETQYF.